The 11 T cell receptor beta chains reported below all come from one sample, sequenced in a study of T cells after yellow fever vaccination. MiXCR was run by TCRdb on the 5' RACE reads, yielding one entry per CDR3 protein. The data hold approximately 250,000 distinct CDR3 sequences, with approximately 3.8% observed a single time. This specimen was PBMCs, taken 15 days after the yellow fever booster vaccination. Receptors were obtained from a young man who received the YFV17D yellow fever vaccine.

This clonotype was recorded many times. V usage is TRBV7-9 and J usage is TRBJ2-1, with 12 bases that match TRBD2. After removal of 3 bases from V and 7 bases from J, the junction contained 4 bases not matched to a gene. Germline V gives CDR1 SEHNR, CDR2 FQNEAQ (reference sequence). CDR3 size: 15 residues. The CDR3 nucleotides read TGTGCCAGCAGCTTCCTAGCGGGGGGGGAAAATGAGCAGTTCTTC. Translated, it gives CASSFLAGGENEQFF.

This clonotype was counted ten times or more. The chain uses TRBV5-1 and TRBJ2-2, with D perhaps TRBD2 (5 bases). Trimming stripped 4 bases from V and 4 bases from J, with 11 bases between. The CDR3 covers 14 residues. The V gene's germline CDR1 is SGHRS and CDR2 YFSETQ. CDR3 sequence: CASSPTDFTGELFF. DNA of the CDR3: TGCGCCAGCAGCCCTACGGACTTCACCGGGGAGCTGTTTTTT.

This clonotype came up many times. V usage is TRBV11-2 and J usage is TRBJ2-1; 9 bases line up with TRBD2. CDR3 length: 17 residues. The ends lost 1 base at V and 1 base at J; junction bases unmatched: 5. Germline V gene data show CDR1 as SGHAT and CDR2 as FQNNGV. CDR3 DNA sequence: TGTGCCAGCAGCTTAGGCGCTAGCGGGGAGTCCTACAATGAGCAGTTCTTC. Translation gives CASSLGASGESYNEQFF. Full variable domain (rest looked up from reference TRBV11-2 and TRBJ2-1): EAGVAQSPRYKIIEKRQSVAFWCNPISGHATLYWYQQILGQGPKLLIQFQNNGVVDDSQLPKDRFSAERLKGVDSTLKIQPAKLEDSAVYLCASSLGASGESYNEQFFGPGTRLTVL.

This clonotype was detected ten times or more. This rearrangement joins TRBV12-3 or TRBV12-4 to TRBJ1-3; D is unresolved. V was cut by 5 bases and J by 0 bases, with 8 bases left in between. The CDR3 is made up of 14 amino acids. CDR3 sequence reads: CASSPSNSGNTIYF. In DNA form, the CDR3 reads TGTGCCAGCAGTCCCTCTAACTCTGGAAACACCATATATTTT.

This chain connects TRBV7-2 to TRBJ1-1; D possibly corresponds to TRBD1 (6 bases). The CDR3 length is 15 residues. The V and J ends lost 8 bases and 0 bases respectively, with 16 bases between them. The germline V gene has CDR1 SGHTA and CDR2 FQGNSA. The CDR3 DNA is TGTGCCAGCCGGGAAACAGGGCGCCTGAACACTGAAGCTTTCTTT. As protein: CASRETGRLNTEAFF.

The rearrangement links TRBV12-3 or TRBV12-4 to TRBJ1-2; the D gene is possibly TRBD1 (5 bases). V lost 3 bases to trimming and J lost 4 bases, with 15 bases between them. The length of the CDR3 is 15 residues. DNA of the CDR3: TGTGCCAGCAGTTTGGGGGACCTGGACGGCTATGGCTACACCTTC. This sequence encodes CASSLGDLDGYGYTF.

This clonotype was seen ten or more times. The J gene is TRBJ2-5, the V gene TRBV12-3 or TRBV12-4, with 9 bases fitting TRBD2. The V gene end was trimmed by 7 bases and the J gene end by 3 bases; junction bases not matched to a gene: 3. This CDR3 has 13 residues. In DNA form, the CDR3 reads TGTGCCAGCACGGAGCGGGGGGAAGAGACCCAGTACTTC. Its translation is CASTERGEETQYF.

This clonotype was counted ten times or more. This sequence joins TRBV2 and TRBJ2-5, with D perhaps TRBD1 or TRBD2 (6 bases each). Germline values: CDR1 SNHLY, CDR2 FYNNEI. The CDR3 has 15 amino acids. Trimming pared 5 bases from V and 5 bases from J, leaving 18 bases between. The CDR3 DNA follows: TGTGCCAGCAGTTTTAGAGGGGGGAATTGGGAGACCCAGTACTTC. Its translation: CASSFRGGNWETQYF.

The chain uses TRBV14 and TRBJ1-2, with D maybe TRBD1 (5 bases). V was cut by 6 bases and J by 2 bases, with 10 bases left in between. Germline V gene sequence: CDR1 SGHDN, CDR2 FVKESK. The CDR3 contains 13 residues. The CDR3 reads CASRDDSNYGYTF. CDR3 in DNA: TGTGCCAGCAGGGATGACAGCAACTATGGCTACACCTTC. The full variable domain, completed using reference TRBV14 and TRBJ1-2, is EAGVTQFPSHSVIEKGQTVTLRCDPISGHDNLYWYRRVMGKEIKFLLHFVKESKQDESGMPNNRFLAERTGGTYSTLKVQPAELEDSGVYFCASRDDSNYGYTFGSGTRLTVV.

The table lists this clonotype with many counts. The chain recombines TRBV5-5 with TRBJ2-2; D uncertain. This CDR3 has 14 residues. CDR1 is SGHKS, CDR2 YYEKEE, per germline (reference sequence). The V end was cut by 4 bases, the J end by 0 bases, with 7 bases between. The CDR3 reads CASSGIANTGELFF. The CDR3 nucleotides are TGTGCCAGCAGCGGGATCGCGAACACCGGGGAGCTGTTTTTT.

This clonotype appeared many times. The gene calls are TRBV7-9 and TRBJ1-4; perhaps TRBD1 as D (5 bases). V lost 2 bases and J lost 3, with 10 bases in between. The CDR3 spans 15 residues. Germline V gene lookup returns CDR1 SEHNR and CDR2 FQNEAQ (reference sequence). The CDR3 DNA reads TGTGCCAGCAGCTTACAGGGTCTAGCTAATGAAAAACTGTTTTTT. This translates into CASSLQGLANEKLFF.